Following are 5 T cell receptor beta chains from one sample sequenced in a study of response to subunit inactivated influenza vaccine. MiXCR, run by TCRdb on the RT-PCR reads, gives a single entry per CDR3 protein. Of just under 550,000 distinct CDR3 sequences listed, roughly 23% are singletons. The sample also formed part of further work on T cells expressing NK-cell markers. This second study notes: A 5'RACE template switching approach incorporating UMIs was used to make TCR beta cDNA.

The sequencing here drew on CD4+ T cells sorted from PBMCs, taken 11 to 12 days after vaccination. These receptors all stem from a man in his forties or fifties who received an inactivated influenza vaccine.

V usage is TRBV19 and J usage is TRBJ1-6; D remains unclear. The CDR3 length is 18 residues. Germline V CDR1 and CDR2: LNHDA, SQIVND (reference sequence). The V and J ends lost 3 bases and 0 bases respectively, with 15 bases between them. CDR3 sequence (DNA): TGTGCCAGTAGTATTAATGTTGGGGAGAGCTCCTATAATTCACCCCTCCACTTT. This codes for CASSINVGESSYNSPLHF.

This sequence joins TRBV7-9 and TRBJ1-2; no clear D. V dropped 4 bases and J dropped 10 bases, with 13 bases sitting between them. The V gene's germline CDR1 is SEHNR and CDR2 FQNEAQ (reference sequence). The CDR3 spans 12 residues. CDR3 nucleotide sequence: TGTGCCAGCAGCTCCTCCCAAAATCCCTACACCTTC. Its translation: CASSSSQNPYTF.

The chain carries TRBV7-2 and TRBJ2-5; D may be TRBD1 (7 bases). In germline, CDR1 is SGHTA, CDR2 FQGNSA. The CDR3 is made up of 13 amino acids. The V and J ends lost 5 bases and 5 bases respectively, with 12 bases between them. The CDR3 region has the DNA TGTGCCAGCAGCGCAGGGGGGTTGGAGACCCAGTACTTC. Encoded protein: CASSAGGLETQYF.

The rearrangement links TRBV5-1 to TRBJ2-4; TRBD2 matches 8 bases. Germline V gives CDR1 SGHRS, CDR2 YFSETQ. CDR3 length: 16 residues. V dropped 2 bases and J dropped 4; count of bases not matched to a gene: 8. DNA of the CDR3: TGCGCCAGCAGCTTCGCTAGCGGGTCTGGTAAAAACATTCAGTACTTC. Translation gives CASSFASGSGKNIQYF.

This clonotype has just a few counts. The J gene is TRBJ2-3, the V gene TRBV21-1; the table calls TRBD1, which could not be checked here. TRBV21-1 is designated a pseudogene. The CDR3 extends over 17 amino acids. CDR3 loop: CASSKVMLAGGADTQYF. The CDR3 DNA reads as TGTGCCAGCAGCAAAGTTATGTTGGCGGGGGGCGCAGATACGCAGTATTTT.